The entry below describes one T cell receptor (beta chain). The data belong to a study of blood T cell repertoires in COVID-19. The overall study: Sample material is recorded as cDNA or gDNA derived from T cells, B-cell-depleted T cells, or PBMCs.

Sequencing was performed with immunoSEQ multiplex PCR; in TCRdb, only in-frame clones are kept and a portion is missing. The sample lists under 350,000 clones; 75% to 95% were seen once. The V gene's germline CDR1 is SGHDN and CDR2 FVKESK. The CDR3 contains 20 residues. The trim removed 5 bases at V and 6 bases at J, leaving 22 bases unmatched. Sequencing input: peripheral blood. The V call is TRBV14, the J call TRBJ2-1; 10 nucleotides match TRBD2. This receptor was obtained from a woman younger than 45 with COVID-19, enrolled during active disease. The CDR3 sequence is CASSEGLPRAAGGLSNEQFF. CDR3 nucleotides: TGTGCCAGCAGCGAGGGGCTGCCTAGGGCAGCGGGAGGGCTGAGCAATGAGCAGTTCTTC.